The 30 T cell receptor beta chains below all came from one sample that was sequenced in a study of cytomegalovirus exposure and HLA in healthy donors. The PCR made use of 60 Vbeta and 13 Jbeta primers. The assay was immunoSEQ multiplex PCR, and TCRdb's table has in-frame clones only and misses some. Here the sample spans around 140,000 clones, approximately 84% being singletons. Sequencing was performed on PBMCs. The source is a woman between 55 and 75 years old in good health and CMV-seropositive.

The CDR3 loop is CSAKRVNEQFF. The CDR3 DNA follows: TGCAGTGCAAAAAGAGTTAATGAGCAGTTCTTC. This chain connects TRBV20-1 to TRBJ2-1, with D uncertain. The germline V and J ends were trimmed by 6 bases and 7 bases, with 10 bases remaining between them. Germline V lookup: CDR1 DFQATT, CDR2 SNEGSKA (reference sequence). The CDR3 loop spans 11 amino acids.

The V call is TRBV5-6, the J call TRBJ2-1; possibly TRBD1 for D (5 bases). Germline V gene data show CDR1 as SGHDT and CDR2 as YYEEEE. Trimming removed 3 bases from V and 7 bases from J, with 5 bases in between. The CDR3 sequence is 11 residues long. The CDR3 DNA is TGTGCCAGCAGCTCAGGGAATGAGCAGTTCTTC. Amino acids: CASSSGNEQFF. The variable domain in full, with the rest retrieved from reference TRBV5-6 and TRBJ2-1, is DAGVTQSPTHLIKTRGQQVTLRCSPKSGHDTVSWYQQALGQGPQFIFQYYEEEERQRGNFPDRFSGHQFPNYSSELNVNALLLGDSALYLCASSSGNEQFFGPGTRLTVL.

V usage is TRBV2 and J usage is TRBJ2-3, with a possible D match to TRBD2 (7 bases). Germline V gene data show CDR1 as SNHLY and CDR2 as FYNNEI. Trimming took 4 bases from V and 2 from J, leaving 13 bases between them. This CDR3 region has 15 residues. CDR3 in DNA: TGTGCCAGCAGTGGTCGGGGGGCGAACACAGATACGCAGTATTTT. It encodes CASSGRGANTDTQYF.

The chain employs TRBV6-5 and TRBJ1-4; D unclear. V lost 2 bases and J 8 bases, leaving 15 bases between the germline ends. The germline V gene encodes CDR1 MNHEY and CDR2 SVGAGI. The CDR3 sequence is 15 residues long. The CDR3 region has the DNA TGTGCCAGCAGTTACACCTGGGCAGGTCAAGAAAAACTGTTTTTT. This encodes CASSYTWAGQEKLFF.

This rearrangement joins TRBV9 to TRBJ2-2; a possible D gene is TRBD2 (6 bases). The germline gives CDR1 SGDLS, CDR2 YYNGEE. V lost 2 bases and J 5 bases, leaving 19 bases between the germline ends. The CDR3 contains 17 residues. The CDR3 bases are TGTGCCAGCAGCGTCCTTGCATCGGGAGAGGTAACCGGGGAGCTGTTTTTT. This sequence encodes CASSVLASGEVTGELFF.

V is TRBV27 and J is TRBJ2-1; TRBD2 is a possible D gene (5 bases). V was cut by 5 bases and J by 8 bases, with 13 bases left in between. The CDR3 is 13 amino acids. Germline V gene lookup returns CDR1 MNHEY and CDR2 SMNVEV (reference sequence). This CDR3 reads CASSPSNGDEQFF. The CDR3 nucleotides are TGTGCCAGCAGTCCTAGCAATGGAGATGAGCAGTTCTTC.

This rearrangement joins TRBV7-9 to TRBJ2-3; 13 bases agree with TRBD2. J was trimmed by 0 bases and V by 5 bases; bases with no gene match: 5. CDR1 and CDR2 (germline): SEHNR, FQNEAQ (reference sequence). CDR3 length: 17 residues. CDR3 DNA: TGTGCCAGCAGCGGAGGGACTAGCGGGACCAGCACAGATACGCAGTATTTT. This encodes CASSGGTSGTSTDTQYF.

The J gene is TRBJ1-1, the V gene TRBV30, with D possibly being TRBD1 (6 bases). The CDR3 consists of 14 residues. Per the germline V gene, CDR1 is GTSNPN and CDR2 is SVGIG (reference sequence). Trimming removed 3 bases from V and 1 base from J, with 12 bases in between. CDR3 region: CAWREDRRNTEAFF. Here the CDR3 DNA reads TGTGCCTGGAGAGAGGACAGACGGAACACTGAAGCTTTCTTT.

The genes are TRBV7-2 and TRBJ1-1; 7 bases are a match to TRBD1. There are 14 residues in the CDR3. Germline lookup yields CDR1 SGHTA and CDR2 FQGNSA. V shed 4 bases and J 11 bases; nucleotides not matched to a gene: 13. The DNA for the CDR3 is TGTGCCAGCAGCTCCTCGTTCCCAGGGGGGCGGGCTTTCTTT. Residues: CASSSSFPGGRAFF.

This clone appeared once. DNA for the CDR3: TGTGCCAGCAGCTTAGATGGCCTGCACTTGGGCCAGCCCCAGCATTTT. Translating it yields CASSLDGLHLGQPQHF. The chain combines TRBV7-2 with TRBJ1-5; no clear D gene. From germline, CDR1 is SGHTA and CDR2 FQGNSA. The V and J ends lost 1 base and 7 bases respectively, with 17 bases between them. The CDR3 spans 16 residues.

This clone was seen once. V gene TRBV29-1 combines with J gene TRBJ2-5; D remains unclear. The tail of the sequence fits TRBJ2-7 better, so the J call may be wrong. The CDR3 is made up of 13 amino acids. CDR1 is SQVTM, CDR2 ANQGSEA, per germline. In DNA, the CDR3 is TGCAGCGTTGTTAGGTCAGATAGCTACGAGCAGTACTTC. Protein sequence: CSVVRSDSYEQYF.

The chain has TRBV6-6 and TRBJ2-3, with TRBD1 matching over 7 bases. The CDR3 sequence is 16 residues long. The germline V gene has CDR1 MNHNY and CDR2 SVGAGI (reference sequence). J was trimmed by 8 bases and V by 2 bases; bases with no gene match: 13. The CDR3 bases are TGTGCCAGCAGTTACATAGTCAGACAGGGAGTCGGTACGCAGTATTTT. It is translated as CASSYIVRQGVGTQYF.

V gene TRBV13 combines with J gene TRBJ2-7; the D gene is possibly TRBD2 (6 bases). Germline CDR1 PRHDT, CDR2 FYEKMQ (reference sequence). This CDR3 has 13 residues. Deletions cut 3 bases from V and 0 bases from J, with 6 bases between. CDR3 residues: CASSFGSSYEQYF. CDR3 nucleotide sequence: TGTGCCAGCAGCTTCGGGAGCTCCTACGAGCAGTACTTC.

The chain recombines TRBV19 with TRBJ2-3; 8 nucleotides match TRBD1. The CDR3 has 15 residues. From germline, CDR1 is LNHDA and CDR2 SQIVND (reference sequence). V was pared by 4 bases and J by 0 bases, with 3 bases of the junction left unmatched. CDR3 in amino acids: CASSTRDRSTDTQYF. The CDR3 DNA reads TGTGCCAGTAGTACCAGGGACAGGAGCACAGATACGCAGTATTTT.

CDR3 nucleotide sequence: TGTGCCAGCAGTTTCTCTACCTACGAGCAGTACTTC. Residues: CASSFSTYEQYF. The J gene is TRBJ2-7, the V gene TRBV27; D remains ambiguous. The CDR3 is 12 amino acids. Germline V CDR1 and CDR2: MNHEY, SMNVEV (reference sequence). V lost 3 bases, J lost 2 bases, and 5 bases lay in between.

The chain has TRBV5-5 and TRBJ2-7, with 8 bases aligning to TRBD2. The V segment lost 0 bases and the J segment 3 bases; nucleotides outside the gene matches: 5. From germline, CDR1 is SGHKS and CDR2 YYEKEE (reference sequence). This CDR3 is built from 15 residues. DNA for the CDR3: TGTGCCAGCAGCTTGGTACTAGCGGTGGTCTACGAGCAGTACTTC. This translates into CASSLVLAVVYEQYF.

The chain recombines TRBV7-8 with TRBJ2-7, with 8 bases fitting TRBD1. Germline CDR1 SGHVS, CDR2 FQNEAQ. The V and J ends lost 1 base and 3 bases, in that order; junction bases with no gene match: 2. This CDR3 spans 14 amino acids. Here the CDR3 reads CASSLGDRHYEQYF. The CDR3 DNA is TGTGCCAGCAGCTTAGGGGACAGGCACTACGAGCAGTACTTC.

This clone turned up a few times. This chain connects TRBV6-5 to TRBJ1-1, with a tentative D call TRBD1 (6 bases). The germline CDR1 and CDR2 sequences are MNHEY and SVGAGI. V lost 0 bases, J lost 1 base, and 9 bases lay in between. The CDR3 is 15 amino acids. Here the CDR3 reads CASSYSRTANTEAFF. The CDR3 coding sequence is TGTGCCAGCAGTTACTCGCGGACAGCGAACACTGAAGCTTTCTTT.

The gene calls are TRBV14 and TRBJ2-5, with D tentatively TRBD1 (5 bases). Germline lookup yields CDR1 SGHDN and CDR2 FVKESK. The V end lost 4 bases, the J end lost 5 bases, and 17 bases lay between the germline ends. The CDR3 has 15 residues. The CDR3 bases are TGTGCCAGCAGCCTAGGTGGGGCAGAAACTGAGACCCAGTACTTC. Its protein is CASSLGGAETETQYF.

V is TRBV6-1 and J is TRBJ1-3, with 8 bases aligning to TRBD1. This CDR3 spans 15 amino acids. CDR1 and CDR2 from the germline V gene are MNHNS and SASEGT. Trimming cost V 8 bases and J 0 bases; bases outside gene matches: 6. The CDR3 DNA reads as TGTGCCAGCGGGGACAGGTTGAGCTCTGGAAACACCATATATTTT. Its translation is CASGDRLSSGNTIYF.

V and J are TRBV30 and TRBJ1-3; no definite D call. The CDR3 runs to 14 residues. In germline, CDR1 is GTSNPN, CDR2 SVGIG (reference sequence). The germline V and J ends were trimmed by 2 bases and 0 bases, with 8 bases remaining between them. CDR3 residues: CAWSLGGSGNTIYF. The CDR3, as DNA: TGTGCCTGGAGTCTCGGTGGCTCTGGAAACACCATATATTTT.

CDR3 nucleotide sequence: TGTGCCAGCAGCTCCCTTGAGGGCGGGAGGCCTACCTACGAGCAGTACTTC. Its translation is CASSSLEGGRPTYEQYF. The chain is built from TRBV7-9 and TRBJ2-7, with 8 positions matching TRBD2. CDR1 and CDR2 (germline): SEHNR, FQNEAQ (reference sequence). The length of the CDR3 is 17 residues. V shed 4 bases and J 2 bases; nucleotides not matched to a gene: 13.

V gene TRBV7-9 combines with J gene TRBJ1-4; D might be TRBD1 (6 bases). CDR1 is SEHNR and CDR2 is FQNEAQ in the germline V gene (reference sequence). V lost 1 base, J lost 3 bases, and 12 bases lay in between. The CDR3 consists of 16 residues. CDR3 DNA: TGTGCCAGCAGCTTAGAAGGGGGGGCTTCTAATGAAAAACTGTTTTTT. This encodes CASSLEGGASNEKLFF.

This chain links TRBV7-2 with TRBJ2-3; D is possibly TRBD1 (6 bases). V was clipped by 5 bases and J by 3 bases, with 15 bases between them. CDR3 length: 15 residues. Germline V gives CDR1 SGHTA, CDR2 FQGNSA. The CDR3 coding sequence is TGTGCCAGCAGCCCTACAGGGTCGGATACAGATACGCAGTATTTT. This encodes CASSPTGSDTDTQYF. The full variable domain, in which reference TRBV7-2 and TRBJ2-3 provide the parts outside the CDR3, is GAGVSQSPSNKVTEKGKDVELRCDPISGHTALYWYRQSLGQGLEFLIYFQGNSAPDKSGLPSDRFSAERTGGSVSTLTIQRTQQEDSAVYLCASSPTGSDTDTQYFGPGTRLTVL.

The rearrangement uses TRBV5-1 and TRBJ2-1; possibly TRBD1 for D (6 bases). Germline V gives CDR1 SGHRS, CDR2 YFSETQ. The CDR3 consists of 18 residues. Trimming shortened V by 4 bases and J by 0 bases, and 20 bases separated the two germline ends. CDR3: CASSRTADKPSSYNEQFF. As DNA, the CDR3 is TGCGCCAGCAGCCGGACAGCGGACAAACCGAGCTCCTACAATGAGCAGTTCTTC.

The rearrangement joins TRBV16 to TRBJ1-1; TRBD1 agrees at 7 bases. J lost 10 bases, V lost 4 bases, and 9 bases had no gene match. This CDR3 spans 13 amino acids. CDR1 is KGHSY and CDR2 is FQNENV in the germline V gene. CDR3 sequence: CASSLARGGAAFF. In nucleotides, the CDR3 is TGTGCCAGCAGCCTCGCACGAGGGGGCGCAGCTTTCTTT.

The chain uses TRBV11-2 and TRBJ2-1; the match to TRBD2 covers 11 bases. Germline lookup yields CDR1 SGHAT and CDR2 FQNNGV. CDR3 length: 16 amino acids. V was clipped by 4 bases and J by 8 bases; unmatched bases: 10. The CDR3 DNA sequence: TGTGCCAGCAGCTCTAGCGGGAGGTCCGGGGGGTATGAGCAGTTCTTC. Its protein is CASSSSGRSGGYEQFF.

V is TRBV7-8 and J is TRBJ2-1; 9 bases map to TRBD2. The CDR3 length is 15 residues. The J segment lost 5 bases and the V segment lost 5 bases, leaving 7 bases of the junction unmatched. The germline CDR1 and CDR2 sequences are SGHVS and FQNEAQ. CDR3 sequence: CASSIGTSQNNEQFF. The CDR3 DNA reads TGTGCCAGCAGCATCGGGACTAGCCAAAACAATGAGCAGTTCTTC.

This chain uses TRBV7-9 with TRBJ2-7; TRBD1 matches 9 bases. The CDR3 consists of 13 residues. In germline, CDR1 is SEHNR, CDR2 FQNEAQ (reference sequence). J gave up 5 bases and V 8 bases, and 7 bases lay outside the gene matches. In nucleotides, the CDR3 is TGTGCCAGCGCCGGGACAGGGACCCACGAGCAGTACTTC. Protein: CASAGTGTHEQYF.

This clone was observed a single time. This chain links TRBV28 with TRBJ2-7, with D possibly TRBD1 on 5 matching bases. CDR1 is MDHEN and CDR2 is SYDVKM in the germline V gene. This CDR3 region has 13 residues. Trimming shortened V by 4 bases and J by 5 bases, and 12 bases separated the two germline ends. CDR3 in DNA: TGTGCCAGCAGTTGGGGCCCGAGGAACGAGCAGTACTTC. It translates to CASSWGPRNEQYF.